This T cell receptor beta chain is drawn from a study of OX40 agonist ivuxolimab in advanced cancers. Findings and caveats of the study: On average, CD8+ T cells showed a greater number of expanded clones than CD4+. CD4+ and CD8+ blood T cells expanded clonally by week 6 at 0.1 to 3.0 mg/kg.

CDR1 is LNHNV and CDR2 is YYDKDF in the germline V gene (reference sequence). J gave up 5 bases and V 7 bases, and 5 bases lay outside the gene matches. The CDR3 consists of 13 residues. Only in-frame clones appear in the TCRdb table, and some are missing; sequencing was by immunoSEQ multiplex PCR. The table has roughly 76,000 clones, 80% to 95% seen once; the top ten hold 7.6%. Note on this clone: The antigen remains unidentified.

The sample was CD4+ or CD8+ T cells sorted from blood, taken in a trial of the OX40 agonist ivuxolimab. V gene TRBV15 combines with J gene TRBJ2-7; 10 bases fit TRBD1. This TCR was recovered from an adult with an advanced solid tumor such as melanoma, head and neck, liver or kidney cancer. The CDR3 DNA follows: TGTGCCACCAAGCCGGGACAGGGGAACGAGCAGTACTTC. It encodes CATKPGQGNEQYF.